This entry lists 31 T cell receptor beta chains sequenced from one sample in a study of blood T cell repertoires in COVID-19. Sequencing was performed with immunoSEQ multiplex PCR; in TCRdb, only in-frame clones are kept and a portion is missing. The top ten clones hold about an eighth of a sample with around 170,000 clones, about 80% of them seen once. Sample: peripheral blood. Receptor source: a man in his 70s who had recovered from COVID-19.

The chain combines TRBV28 with TRBJ1-1; tentatively, D is TRBD1 (5 bases). This CDR3 comprises 13 residues. CDR1 is MDHEN and CDR2 is SYDVKM in the germline V gene. Trimming cost V 10 bases and J 2 bases, with 14 bases left between them. CDR3 loop: CAILRGGNTEAFF. As DNA, the CDR3 is TGTGCCATACTCCGCGGGGGAAACACTGAAGCTTTCTTT.

This sequence joins TRBV2 and TRBJ1-1; D perhaps matches TRBD1 (6 bases). Trimming took off 7 bases at V and 5 bases at J, with 14 bases between the two ends. The CDR3 is made up of 13 amino acids. Germline V gene lookup returns CDR1 SNHLY and CDR2 FYNNEI. The CDR3 DNA sequence: TGTGCCAGCAAGGGGGAAAGTTGGACTGAAGCTTTCTTT. Translating it yields CASKGESWTEAFF.

This rearrangement joins TRBV6-2 or TRBV6-3 to TRBJ2-5, with D possibly matching TRBD2 (5 bases). The CDR3 consists of 15 residues. V was shortened by 0 bases and J by 4 bases, with 12 bases between the two germline ends. Germline V gene lookup returns CDR1 MNHEY and CDR2 SVGEGT. The CDR3 nucleotides are TGTGCCAGCAGTTACTCGGGTCCACGGGGAGAGACCCAGTACTTC. This translates into CASSYSGPRGETQYF.

This clone was counted only a few times. V usage is TRBV7-9 and J usage is TRBJ2-2; TRBD2 matches at 7 bases. Per the germline V gene, CDR1 is SEHNR and CDR2 is FQNEAQ (reference sequence). The CDR3 length is 17 residues. The trim removed 5 bases at V and 1 base at J, leaving 10 bases unmatched. The DNA for the CDR3 is TGTGCCAGCAGCCCCGGGGGAGGGGTCGGGAACACCGGGGAGCTGTTTTTT. Its protein product is CASSPGGGVGNTGELFF. The entire variable domain, with the rest obtained from reference TRBV7-9 and TRBJ2-2, is as follows: DTGVSQNPRHKITKRGQNVTFRCDPISEHNRLYWYRQTLGQGPEFLTYFQNEAQLEKSRLLSDRFSAERPKGSFSTLEIQRTEQGDSAMYLCASSPGGGVGNTGELFFGEGSRLTVL.

The chain is built from TRBV5-1 and TRBJ2-3; 14 bases align to TRBD2. The CDR3 runs to 16 residues. V lost 4 bases, J lost 4 bases, and 5 bases stayed unmatched. Germline loops: CDR1 SGHRS, CDR2 YFSETQ. CDR3 protein: CASSPGTSGSPDTQYF. In nucleotides, the CDR3 is TGCGCCAGCAGCCCCGGGACTAGCGGGAGCCCAGATACGCAGTATTTT.

The chain uses TRBV19 and TRBJ1-5; TRBD1 is a possible D gene (6 bases). The V end lost 7 bases, the J end lost 5 bases, and 21 bases lay between the germline ends. CDR1 and CDR2 (germline): LNHDA, SQIVND (reference sequence). This CDR3 contains 16 residues. The CDR3: CASTPRGGGYDQPQHF. In DNA, the CDR3 is TGTGCCAGTACTCCCCGAGGGGGGGGCTATGATCAGCCCCAGCATTTT.

The chain couples TRBV6-2 or TRBV6-3 to TRBJ2-7; D is ambiguous. This CDR3 is built from 11 residues. The germline V gene has CDR1 MNHEY and CDR2 SVGEGT. Trimming shortened V by 6 bases and J by 4 bases, and 7 bases separated the two germline ends. CDR3 amino acids: CASSLKYEQYF. Written as DNA, the CDR3 is TGTGCCAGCAGCCTCAAATACGAGCAGTACTTC.

The genes are TRBV11-2 and TRBJ2-1; D might be TRBD2 (6 bases). This CDR3 is 13 amino acids long. Per the germline V gene, CDR1 is SGHAT and CDR2 is FQNNGV. Trimming stripped 2 bases from V and 9 bases from J, with 11 bases between. The CDR3 here is CASSLPGEIEQFF. The CDR3 DNA reads TGTGCCAGCAGCTTACCGGGAGAGATTGAGCAGTTCTTC. Drawing the rest from reference TRBV11-2 and TRBJ2-1, the complete variable domain is EAGVAQSPRYKIIEKRQSVAFWCNPISGHATLYWYQQILGQGPKLLIQFQNNGVVDDSQLPKDRFSAERLKGVDSTLKIQPAKLEDSAVYLCASSLPGEIEQFFGPGTRLTVL.

This clone was observed once. The J gene is TRBJ2-7, the V gene TRBV12-3 or TRBV12-4, with a possible D match to TRBD1 (5 bases). This CDR3 has 13 amino acids. V was pared by 8 bases and J by 7 bases, with 18 bases between. The DNA of the CDR3 is TGTGCCAGCTCTATAGCAGGGATCAAGGAGCAGTACTTC. It specifies CASSIAGIKEQYF.

The genes are TRBV30 and TRBJ1-2, with D possibly being TRBD1 (6 bases). Looked up from germline, CDR1 is GTSNPN and CDR2 is SVGIG (reference sequence). This CDR3 contains 14 residues. Trimming took off 3 bases at V and 2 bases at J, with 13 bases between the two ends. The CDR3: CAWSPPDRNYGYTF. The CDR3 coding sequence is TGTGCCTGGAGCCCACCCGACAGGAACTATGGCTACACCTTC. Full variable domain (remainder filled in from reference TRBV30 and TRBJ1-2): SQTIHQWPATLVQPVGSPLSLECTVEGTSNPNLYWYRQAAGRGLQLLFYSVGIGQISSEVPQNLSASRPQDRQFILSSKKLLLSDSGFYLCAWSPPDRNYGYTFGSGTRLTVV.

The chain couples TRBV10-1 to TRBJ2-2; 8 bases align to TRBD2. The CDR3 consists of 13 residues. From germline, CDR1 is WNHNN and CDR2 SYGVQD (reference sequence). V shed 8 bases and J 7 bases; nucleotides not matched to a gene: 6. The CDR3 here is CASQLAANGELFF. The CDR3 nucleotides are TGCGCCAGCCAACTAGCGGCGAACGGGGAGCTGTTTTTT.

This clone came up a few times. The genes are TRBV10-2 and TRBJ1-6; weak D call: TRBD1 (6 bases). The germline gives CDR1 WSHSY, CDR2 SAAADI. Trimming shortened V by 8 bases and J by 4 bases, and 15 bases separated the two germline ends. The CDR3 is made up of 15 amino acids. For the CDR3, the DNA is TGCGCCAGCGCCTCAACAGGGCCTTATAATTCACCCCTCCACTTT. Translated, it gives CASASTGPYNSPLHF.

The chain joins TRBV5-1 to TRBJ2-5; 15 bases match TRBD2. Germline V gene lookup returns CDR1 SGHRS and CDR2 YFSETQ. The V gene end was trimmed by 3 bases and the J gene end by 5 bases; junction bases not matched to a gene: 2. The CDR3 has 15 residues. In nucleotides, the CDR3 is TGCGCCAGCAGCTGGGGGACTAGCGGGAGGGAGACCCAGTACTTC. It encodes CASSWGTSGRETQYF.

The table lists this clone with a few counts. This chain uses TRBV6-5 with TRBJ1-3; tentatively, D is TRBD1 (5 bases). Germline CDR1 reads MNHEY; CDR2 reads SVGAGI. The CDR3 is 15 amino acids. The germline V and J ends were trimmed by 0 bases and 4 bases, with 10 bases remaining between them. CDR3 loop: CASSYSSRVGNTIYF. CDR3 nucleotides: TGTGCCAGCAGTTACTCTTCCAGGGTCGGAAACACCATATATTTT.

The chain joins TRBV18 to TRBJ2-3; TRBD1 agrees at 7 bases. J gave up 4 bases and V 1 base, and 5 bases lay outside the gene matches. There are 15 residues in the CDR3. CDR1 and CDR2 (germline): KGHSH, LQKENI. This chain's CDR3 is CASSPQGASADTQYF. CDR3 sequence (DNA): TGTGCCAGCTCACCACAGGGGGCAAGTGCAGATACGCAGTATTTT. The variable domain in full, completed from reference TRBV18 and TRBJ2-3, reads NAGVMQNPRHLVRRRGQEARLRCSPMKGHSHVYWYRQLPEEGLKFMVYLQKENIIDESGMPKERFSAEFPKEGPSILRIQQVVRGDSAAYFCASSPQGASADTQYFGPGTRLTVL.

V usage is TRBV28 and J usage is TRBJ2-7; TRBD2 matches at 9 bases. J was trimmed by 4 bases and V by 6 bases; bases with no gene match: 7. The CDR3 sequence is 14 residues long. The germline CDR1 and CDR2 sequences are MDHEN and SYDVKM. The CDR3 DNA reads as TGTGCCAGCAGCCCTAGCGGGACTTTATACGAGCAGTACTTC. As protein: CASSPSGTLYEQYF. Full variable domain (outside the CDR3, taken from reference TRBV28 and TRBJ2-7): DVKVTQSSRYLVKRTGEKVFLECVQDMDHENMFWYRQDPGLGLRLIYFSYDVKMKEKGDIPEGYSVSREKKERFSLILESASTNQTSMYLCASSPSGTLYEQYFGPGTRLTVT.

This clone was picked up a small number of times. The chain couples TRBV12-2 to TRBJ2-7; TRBD2, the table's D call, was not compared with the DNA. TRBV12-2 is listed as a pseudogene. This CDR3 has 14 amino acids. The CDR3 protein is CARVHCGTSYEQYF. CDR3 bases: TGTGCAAGGGTCCACTGCGGGACCTCCTACGAGCAGTACTTC.

This chain connects TRBV4-2 to TRBJ2-1, with 9 bases fitting TRBD2. Unmatched junction bases numbered 6, after V lost 5 bases and J lost 1 base. The CDR3 covers 16 residues. The germline V gene has CDR1 LGHNA and CDR2 YNFKEQ. Here the CDR3 DNA reads TGTGCCAGCAGCTATAGCGGGAGTTCTTCCTACAATGAGCAGTTCTTC. Translation: CASSYSGSSSYNEQFF.

The chain couples TRBV3-1 (or the pseudogene TRBV3-2) to TRBJ1-1; D is unclear. V lost 4 bases and J 3 bases, leaving 6 bases between the germline ends. Germline loops: CDR1 LGHDT, CDR2 YNNKEL (reference sequence). The length of the CDR3 is 12 residues. DNA for the CDR3: TGTGCCAGCAGCCCCCCAGACACTGAAGCTTTCTTT. Residues: CASSPPDTEAFF.

The rearrangement links TRBV19 to TRBJ2-2; TRBD1 matches 9 bases. Germline values: CDR1 LNHDA, CDR2 SQIVND (reference sequence). Unmatched junction bases numbered 4, after V lost 5 bases and J lost 3 bases. This CDR3 is 15 amino acids long. As DNA, the CDR3 is TGTGCCAGTAGTTCGGACAGGGGCGACACCGGGGAGCTGTTTTTT. This sequence encodes CASSSDRGDTGELFF.

This chain joins TRBV27 and TRBJ2-3; TRBD2 agrees at 8 bases. Germline V gene lookup returns CDR1 MNHEY and CDR2 SMNVEV (reference sequence). The V segment lost 2 bases and the J segment 5 bases; nucleotides outside the gene matches: 12. This CDR3 comprises 17 residues. The CDR3 here is CASSLKLREGRGDTQYF. The CDR3 DNA is TGTGCCAGCAGTTTAAAACTCCGGGAGGGCCGAGGAGATACGCAGTATTTT.

This chain joins TRBV9 and TRBJ1-6; a weak D match, TRBD1 (6 bases). Per the germline V gene, CDR1 is SGDLS and CDR2 is YYNGEE. Trimming pared 0 bases from V and 5 bases from J, leaving 12 bases between. The CDR3 has 16 residues. CDR3 protein: CASSVGGRGDNSPLHF. In DNA form, the CDR3 reads TGTGCCAGCAGCGTAGGGGGCAGGGGAGATAATTCACCCCTCCACTTT.

V and J are TRBV30 and TRBJ2-3, with 11 positions matching TRBD2. This CDR3 has 17 residues. Germline CDR1 GTSNPN, CDR2 SVGIG (reference sequence). With 0 bases clipped from V and 3 bases from J, the junction kept 8 bases outside the gene matches. The CDR3 DNA follows: TGTGCCTGGAGTGTTTTAGGGAGACTAGCGGGGACAGATACGCAGTATTTT. This gives the protein CAWSVLGRLAGTDTQYF.

The chain recombines TRBV7-2 with TRBJ1-1; D possibly corresponds to TRBD1 (5 bases). The CDR3 consists of 13 residues. CDR1 is SGHTA, CDR2 FQGNSA, per germline. V lost 2 bases and J 1 base, leaving 5 bases between the germline ends. The CDR3 region has the DNA TGTGCCAGCAGCTTAACAGGGAACACTGAAGCTTTCTTT. Encoded protein: CASSLTGNTEAFF.

The J gene is TRBJ1-5, the V gene TRBV4-1, with 11 bases identical to TRBD1. From germline, CDR1 is MGHRA and CDR2 YSYEKL. The CDR3 runs to 17 residues. V trimming: 7 bases; J trimming: 0 bases; junction bases outside the gene matches: 8. The CDR3: CASIGQGANYSNQPQHF. CDR3 bases: TGCGCCAGCATCGGACAGGGGGCTAACTATAGCAATCAGCCCCAGCATTTT.

V gene TRBV2 combines with J gene TRBJ1-1; TRBD1 might be the D (6 bases). Germline values: CDR1 SNHLY, CDR2 FYNNEI. V was shortened by 8 bases and J by 1 base, with 11 bases between the two germline ends. The CDR3 covers 13 residues. The CDR3 loop reads CASSGGANTEAFF. In nucleotides, the CDR3 is TGTGCCAGCTCGGGGGGCGCGAACACTGAAGCTTTCTTT.

This rearrangement joins TRBV5-1 to TRBJ2-3; 9 nucleotides line up with TRBD1. The ends lost 0 bases at V and 4 bases at J; junction bases unmatched: 3. Germline assignment: CDR1 SGHRS and CDR2 YFSETQ. This CDR3 has 15 amino acids. CDR3 amino acids: CASSLETGGPDTQYF. The CDR3 region has the DNA TGCGCCAGCAGCTTGGAGACAGGGGGACCAGATACGCAGTATTTT.

The chain employs TRBV5-6 and TRBJ2-1, with 7 positions matching TRBD2. Trimming at V came to 4 bases and at J to 2 bases, leaving 6 bases not matched to a gene. The CDR3 has 15 residues. Germline V lookup: CDR1 SGHDT, CDR2 YYEEEE. This chain's CDR3 is CASSRREVAYNEQFF. The DNA for the CDR3 is TGTGCCAGCAGCCGCCGGGAGGTAGCCTACAATGAGCAGTTCTTC.

CDR3 DNA: TGTGCCAGCAGTGCTGGGACTAGAAGTTACAATGAGCAGTTCTTC. It codes for CASSAGTRSYNEQFF. The chain links TRBV2 to TRBJ2-1; 8 bases match TRBD2. This CDR3 has 15 residues. V gave up 4 bases and J gave up 4 bases; unmatched junction bases: 6. The germline V gene encodes CDR1 SNHLY and CDR2 FYNNEI.

The chain couples TRBV5-1 to TRBJ1-1; D unclear. CDR3 length equals 15 residues. V lost 10 bases and J 1 base, leaving 20 bases between the germline ends. Germline V CDR1 and CDR2: SGHRS, YFSETQ. CDR3: CASAMSLAGNTEAFF. CDR3 sequence (DNA): TGCGCCTCAGCAATGTCCTTGGCAGGGAACACTGAAGCTTTCTTT.

DNA of the CDR3: TGTGCCAGTAGTGACAACCTCAATCAGCCCCAGCATTTT. This sequence encodes CASSDNLNQPQHF. This chain links TRBV19 with TRBJ1-5; no reliable D call. The V end was cut by 5 bases, the J end by 3 bases, with 8 bases between. This CDR3 is built from 13 residues. Looked up from germline, CDR1 is LNHDA and CDR2 is SQIVND (reference sequence). The full variable domain, with the rest looked up from reference TRBV19 and TRBJ1-5, is DGGITQSPKYLFRKEGQNVTLSCEQNLNHDAMYWYRQDPGQGLRLIYYSQIVNDFQKGDIAEGYSVSREKKESFPLTVTSAQKNPTAFYLCASSDNLNQPQHFGDGTRLSIL.